This record looks at one T cell receptor beta chain sequence and its context. This entry comes from a study of blood T cell repertoires in COVID-19. The overall study: In each case, the material was cDNA or gDNA derived from T cells, B-cell-depleted T cells, or PBMCs.

Profiled with immunoSEQ multiplex PCR; TCRdb holds only in-frame clones, not every one. The table records 310,000 or so clones, approximately 90% of them present only once. Participants spanned ages about 18 to 100 years and resided in about two dozen US areas. V lost 7 bases, J lost 3 bases, and 6 bases stayed unmatched. The CDR3 length is 13 residues. The germline V gene encodes CDR1 SQVTM and CDR2 ANQGSEA. Sequenced material: PBMCs or T cells enriched from blood (not recorded which). This chain links TRBV29-1 with TRBJ2-5, with 9 bases lining up with TRBD1. This clonotype was sampled from a woman between 40 and 50 years old who had recovered from COVID-19. CDR3 loop: CSAPGQGKETQYF. CDR3 coding DNA: TGCAGCGCCCCGGGACAGGGAAAAGAGACCCAGTACTTC.